The clone carrying this TCR beta chain occurred many times. Its antigen is as yet unknown. Time point indicated: technical triplicate 1. The unsorted libraries were prepared from 2 million PBMCs (stored at -80 C). Synthesis of cDNA was accomplished via 5'RACE employing 10-nucleotide random UMIs. Each CDR3 protein is one row after TCRdb ran MiXCR on the 5' RACE reads. The data hold roughly 38,000 distinct CDR3 sequences, with 11% observed a single time. The sample belongs to a study of neurological immune-mediated disorders. General study findings and limits: HTLV-1-associated myelopathy had the most TCR clonal expansion, while multiple sclerosis had the least, a level that fell below healthy controls.

Sequenced material: PBMCs. This TCR was sampled from a man between 60 and 75 years old with HTLV-1-associated myelopathy (HAM/TSP).

Here the CDR3 DNA reads TGTGCCAGCAGCTTAAGGACCACTTCTGTTTCCTACAATGAGCAGTTCTTC. It encodes CASSLRTTSVSYNEQFF. The V gene is TRBV7-2, the J gene TRBJ2-1; D uncertain. Germline CDR1 is SGHTA and CDR2 is FQGNSA. This CDR3 comprises 17 residues. V shed 2 bases and J shed 1 base, with 15 bases lying between them.